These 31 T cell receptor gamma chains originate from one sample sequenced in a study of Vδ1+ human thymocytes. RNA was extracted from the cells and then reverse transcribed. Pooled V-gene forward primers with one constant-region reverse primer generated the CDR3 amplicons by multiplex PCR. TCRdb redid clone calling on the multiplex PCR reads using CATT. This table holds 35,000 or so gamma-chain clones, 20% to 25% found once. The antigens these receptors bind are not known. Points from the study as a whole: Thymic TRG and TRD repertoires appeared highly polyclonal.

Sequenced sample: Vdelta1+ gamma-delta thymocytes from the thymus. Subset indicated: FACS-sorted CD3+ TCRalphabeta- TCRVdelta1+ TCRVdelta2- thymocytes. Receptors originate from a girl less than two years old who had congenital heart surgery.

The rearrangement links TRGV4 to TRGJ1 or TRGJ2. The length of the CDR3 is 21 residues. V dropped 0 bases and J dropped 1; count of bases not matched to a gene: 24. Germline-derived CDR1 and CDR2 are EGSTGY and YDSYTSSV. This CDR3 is CATWDGRSRENRTSNYYKKLF. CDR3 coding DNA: TGTGCCACCTGGGATGGGAGGTCGCGAGAAAATCGAACTTCAAATTATTATAAGAAACTCTTT.

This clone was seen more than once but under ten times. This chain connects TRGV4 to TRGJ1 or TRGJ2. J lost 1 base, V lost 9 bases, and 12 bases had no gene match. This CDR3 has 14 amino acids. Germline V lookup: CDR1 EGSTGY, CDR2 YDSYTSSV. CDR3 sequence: CATNAPPNYYKKLF. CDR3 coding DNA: TGTGCCACCAACGCGCCGCCTAATTATTATAAGAAACTCTTT.

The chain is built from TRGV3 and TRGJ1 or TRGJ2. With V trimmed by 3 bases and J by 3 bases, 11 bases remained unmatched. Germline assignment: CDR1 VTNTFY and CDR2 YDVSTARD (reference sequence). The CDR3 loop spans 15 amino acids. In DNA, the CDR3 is TGTGCCACCTGGGACGGGCCGGGAGTTTATTATAAGAAACTCTTT. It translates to CATWDGPGVYYKKLF.

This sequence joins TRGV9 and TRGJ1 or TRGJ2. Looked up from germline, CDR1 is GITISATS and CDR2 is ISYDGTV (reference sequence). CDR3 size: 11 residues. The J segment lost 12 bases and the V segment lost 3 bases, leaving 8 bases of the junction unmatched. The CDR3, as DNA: TGTGCCTTGTGGGAGTCCTCAAGGAAACTCTTT. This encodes CALWESSRKLF.

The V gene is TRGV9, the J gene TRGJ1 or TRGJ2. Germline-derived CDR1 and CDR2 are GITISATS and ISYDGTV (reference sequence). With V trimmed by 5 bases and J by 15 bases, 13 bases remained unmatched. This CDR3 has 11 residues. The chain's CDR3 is CALWASREVLF. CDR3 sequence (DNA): TGTGCCTTGTGGGCCAGCAGGGAAGTACTCTTT.

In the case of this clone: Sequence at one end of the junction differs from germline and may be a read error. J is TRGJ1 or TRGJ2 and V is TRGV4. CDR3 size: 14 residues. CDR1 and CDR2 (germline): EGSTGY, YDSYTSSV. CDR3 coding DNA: TGTGCCACCTGGGATGGGGCCGGGGATTATAACAAACTCTTT. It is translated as CATWDGAGDYNKLF.

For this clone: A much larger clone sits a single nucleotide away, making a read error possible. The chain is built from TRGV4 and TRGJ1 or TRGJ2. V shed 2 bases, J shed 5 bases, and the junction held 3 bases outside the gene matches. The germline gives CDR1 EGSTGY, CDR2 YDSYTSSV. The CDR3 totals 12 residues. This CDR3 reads CATWDDNYKKLF. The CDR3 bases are TGTGCCACCTGGGATGATAATTATAAGAAACTCTTT.

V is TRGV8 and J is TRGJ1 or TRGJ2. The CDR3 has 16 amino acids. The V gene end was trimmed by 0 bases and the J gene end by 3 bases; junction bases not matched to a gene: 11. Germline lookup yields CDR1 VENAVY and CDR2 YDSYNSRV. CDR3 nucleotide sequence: TGTGCCACCTGGGATAGGCTTGCGGCGGCTTATTATAAGAAACTCTTT. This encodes CATWDRLAAAYYKKLF.

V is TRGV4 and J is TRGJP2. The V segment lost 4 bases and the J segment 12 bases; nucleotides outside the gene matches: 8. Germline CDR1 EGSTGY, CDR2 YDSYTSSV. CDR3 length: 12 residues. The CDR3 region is CATWDGGGIKTF. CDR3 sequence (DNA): TGTGCCACCTGGGACGGTGGGGGGATCAAGACGTTT.

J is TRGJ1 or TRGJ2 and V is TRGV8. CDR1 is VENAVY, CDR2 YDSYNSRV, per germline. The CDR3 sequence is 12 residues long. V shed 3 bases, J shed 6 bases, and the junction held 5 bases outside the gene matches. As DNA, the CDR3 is TGTGCCACCTGGGATGATAGTTATAAGAAACTCTTT. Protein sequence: CATWDDSYKKLF.

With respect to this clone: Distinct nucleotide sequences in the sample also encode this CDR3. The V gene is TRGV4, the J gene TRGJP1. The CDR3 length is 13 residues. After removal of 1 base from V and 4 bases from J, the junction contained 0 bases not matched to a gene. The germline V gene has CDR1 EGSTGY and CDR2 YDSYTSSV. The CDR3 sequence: CATWDGTGWFKIF. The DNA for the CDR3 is TGTGCCACCTGGGATGGCACTGGTTGGTTCAAGATATTT.

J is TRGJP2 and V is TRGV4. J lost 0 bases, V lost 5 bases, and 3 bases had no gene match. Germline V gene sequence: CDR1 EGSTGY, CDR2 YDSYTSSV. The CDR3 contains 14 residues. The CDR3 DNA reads TGTGCCACCTGGGTCCATAGTAGTGATTGGATCAAGACGTTT. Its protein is CATWVHSSDWIKTF.

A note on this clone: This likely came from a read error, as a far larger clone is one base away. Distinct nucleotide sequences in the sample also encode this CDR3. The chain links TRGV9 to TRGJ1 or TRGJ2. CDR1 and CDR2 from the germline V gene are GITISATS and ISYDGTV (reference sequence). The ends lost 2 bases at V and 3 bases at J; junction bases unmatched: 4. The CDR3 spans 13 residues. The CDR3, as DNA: TGTGCCTTGTGGGAGGCGATTTATTATAAGAAACTCTTT. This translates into CALWEAIYYKKLF.

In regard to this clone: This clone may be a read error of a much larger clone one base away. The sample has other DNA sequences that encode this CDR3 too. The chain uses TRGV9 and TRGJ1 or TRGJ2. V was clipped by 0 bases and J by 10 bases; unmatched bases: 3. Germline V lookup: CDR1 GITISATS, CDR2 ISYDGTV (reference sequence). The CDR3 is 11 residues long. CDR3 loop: CALWEVLKKLF. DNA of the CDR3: TGTGCCTTGTGGGAGGTGCTAAAGAAACTCTTT.

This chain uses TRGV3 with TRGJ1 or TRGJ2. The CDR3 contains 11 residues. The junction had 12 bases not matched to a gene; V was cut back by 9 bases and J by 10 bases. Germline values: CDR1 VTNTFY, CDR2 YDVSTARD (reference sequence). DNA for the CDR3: TGTGCCACCACCGACCTAAAAAAGAAACTCTTT. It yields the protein CATTDLKKKLF.

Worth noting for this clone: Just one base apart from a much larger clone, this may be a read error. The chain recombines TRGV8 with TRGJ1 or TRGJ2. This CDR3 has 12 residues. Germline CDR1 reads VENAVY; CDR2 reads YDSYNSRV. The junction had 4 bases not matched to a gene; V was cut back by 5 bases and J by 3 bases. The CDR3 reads CATWAVYYKKLF. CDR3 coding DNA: TGTGCCACCTGGGCCGTTTATTATAAGAAACTCTTT.

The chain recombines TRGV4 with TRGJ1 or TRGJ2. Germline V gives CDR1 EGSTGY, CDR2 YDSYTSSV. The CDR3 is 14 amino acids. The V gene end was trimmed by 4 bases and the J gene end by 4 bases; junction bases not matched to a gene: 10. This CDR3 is CATWEICAYYKKLF. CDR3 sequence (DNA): TGTGCCACCTGGGAGATTTGTGCCTATTATAAGAAACTCTTT.

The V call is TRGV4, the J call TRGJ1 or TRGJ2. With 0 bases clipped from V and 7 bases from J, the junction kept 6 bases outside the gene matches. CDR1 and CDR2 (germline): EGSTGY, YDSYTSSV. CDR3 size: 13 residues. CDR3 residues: CATWDGGRYKKLF. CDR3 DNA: TGTGCCACCTGGGATGGGGGGAGGTATAAGAAACTCTTT.

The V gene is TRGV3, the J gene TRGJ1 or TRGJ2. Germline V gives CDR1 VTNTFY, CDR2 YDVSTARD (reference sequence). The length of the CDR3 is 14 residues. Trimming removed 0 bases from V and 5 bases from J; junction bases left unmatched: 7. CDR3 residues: CATWDRRVNYKKLF. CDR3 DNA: TGTGCCACCTGGGACAGGCGGGTTAATTATAAGAAACTCTTT.

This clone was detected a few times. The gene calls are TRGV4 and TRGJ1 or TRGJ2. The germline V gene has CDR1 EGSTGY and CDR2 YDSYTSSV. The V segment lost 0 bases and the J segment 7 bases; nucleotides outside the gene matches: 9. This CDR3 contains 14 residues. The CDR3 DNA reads TGTGCCACCTGGGATGGGCCAATTCGGTATAAGAAACTCTTT. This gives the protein CATWDGPIRYKKLF.

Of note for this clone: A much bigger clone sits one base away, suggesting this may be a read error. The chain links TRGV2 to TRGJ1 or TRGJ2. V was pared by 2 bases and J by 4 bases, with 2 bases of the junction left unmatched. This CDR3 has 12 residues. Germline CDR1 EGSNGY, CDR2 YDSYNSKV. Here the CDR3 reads CATWDAYYKKLF. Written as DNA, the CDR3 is TGTGCCACCTGGGACGCGTATTATAAGAAACTCTTT.

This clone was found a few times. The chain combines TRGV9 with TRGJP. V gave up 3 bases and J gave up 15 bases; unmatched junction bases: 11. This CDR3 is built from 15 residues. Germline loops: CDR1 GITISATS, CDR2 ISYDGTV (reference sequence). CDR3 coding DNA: TGTGCCTTGTGGGAGACTCCGTCCTACAAAAAAATCAAGGTATTT. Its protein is CALWETPSYKKIKVF.

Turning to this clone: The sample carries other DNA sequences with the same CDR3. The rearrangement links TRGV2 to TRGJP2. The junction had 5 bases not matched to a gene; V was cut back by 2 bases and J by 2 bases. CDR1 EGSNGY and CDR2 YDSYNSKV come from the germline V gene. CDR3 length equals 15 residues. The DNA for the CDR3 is TGTGCCACCTGGGACGTCGGGAGTAGTGATTGGATCAAGACGTTT. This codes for CATWDVGSSDWIKTF.

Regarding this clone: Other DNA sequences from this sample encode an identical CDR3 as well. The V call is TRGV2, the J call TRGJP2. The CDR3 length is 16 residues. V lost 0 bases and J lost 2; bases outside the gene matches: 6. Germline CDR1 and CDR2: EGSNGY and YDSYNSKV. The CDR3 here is CATWDGPNSSDWIKTF. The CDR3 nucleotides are TGTGCCACCTGGGACGGGCCGAACAGTAGTGATTGGATCAAGACGTTT.

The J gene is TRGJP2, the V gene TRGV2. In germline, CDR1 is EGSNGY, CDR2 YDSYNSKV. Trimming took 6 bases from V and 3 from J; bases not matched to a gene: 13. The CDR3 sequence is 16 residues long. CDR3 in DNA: TGTGCCACCTGGACCCCTCCAAGAGGTAGTGATTGGATCAAGACGTTT. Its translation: CATWTPPRGSDWIKTF.

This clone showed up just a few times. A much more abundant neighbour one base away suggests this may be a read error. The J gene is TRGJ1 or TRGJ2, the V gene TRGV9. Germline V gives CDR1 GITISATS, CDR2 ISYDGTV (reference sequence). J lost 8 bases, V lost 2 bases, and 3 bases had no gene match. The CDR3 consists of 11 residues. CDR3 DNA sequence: TGTGCCTTGTGGGAGGGACATAAGAAACTCTTT. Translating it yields CALWEGHKKLF.

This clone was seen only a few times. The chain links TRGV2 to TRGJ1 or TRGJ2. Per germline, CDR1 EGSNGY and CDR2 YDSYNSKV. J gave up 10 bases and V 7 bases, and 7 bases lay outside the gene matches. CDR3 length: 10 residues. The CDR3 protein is CATCTLKKLF. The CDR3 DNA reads TGTGCCACCTGCACACTAAAGAAACTCTTT.

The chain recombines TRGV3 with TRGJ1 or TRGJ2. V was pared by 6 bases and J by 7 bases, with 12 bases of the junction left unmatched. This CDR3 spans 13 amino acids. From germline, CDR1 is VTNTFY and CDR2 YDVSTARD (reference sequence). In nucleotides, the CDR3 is TGTGCCACCTGGTGGAAAAGTTGGTATAAGAAACTCTTT. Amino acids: CATWWKSWYKKLF.

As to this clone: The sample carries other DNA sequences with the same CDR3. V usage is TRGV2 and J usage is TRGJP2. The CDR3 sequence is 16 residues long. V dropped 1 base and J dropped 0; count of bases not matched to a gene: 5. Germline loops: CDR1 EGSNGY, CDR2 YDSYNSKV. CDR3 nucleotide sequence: TGTGCCACCTGGGACGGTCCCAATAGTAGTGATTGGATCAAGACGTTT. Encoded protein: CATWDGPNSSDWIKTF.

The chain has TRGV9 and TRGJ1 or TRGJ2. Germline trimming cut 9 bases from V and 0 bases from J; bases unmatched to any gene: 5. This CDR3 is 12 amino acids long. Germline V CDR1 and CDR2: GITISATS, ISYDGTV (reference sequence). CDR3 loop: CALRRNYYKKLF. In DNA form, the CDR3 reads TGTGCCTTGCGTCGGAATTATTATAAGAAACTCTTT.

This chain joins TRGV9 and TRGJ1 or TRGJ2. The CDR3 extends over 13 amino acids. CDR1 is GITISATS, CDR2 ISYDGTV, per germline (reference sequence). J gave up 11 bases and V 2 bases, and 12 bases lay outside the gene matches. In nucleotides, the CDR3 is TGTGCCTTGTGGGAGGAGGCCAAGGAGGAGAAACTCTTT. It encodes CALWEEAKEEKLF.